The clone carrying this T cell receptor beta chain was seen a single time. In germline, CDR1 is KGHDR, CDR2 SFDVKD. The ends lost 0 bases at V and 2 bases at J; junction bases unmatched: 6. The length of the CDR3 is 16 residues. Original processing methods: Scientists estimated how many nucleated cells there were by amplifying reference gene primers. Some clones are missing from TCRdb's copy, which holds only in-frame ones; the method was immunoSEQ multiplex PCR. V and J calls and clone size are copied from that table; D and trimming were computed from the DNA. The sample gives approximately 140,000 clones, 86% of which show up once; less than 3.5% is in the top ten. The data derive from a study of blood T cell repertoires in COVID-19. Study overall: The United States, Italy and Spain were the sources of the acute and convalescent COVID-19 samples. The cDNA or gDNA used as material had been derived from T cells, B-cell-depleted T cells, or PBMCs.

The receptor's source is a man aged 65 to 79 with acute or convalescent COVID-19. The material sequenced was peripheral blood. This sequence joins TRBV24-1 and TRBJ2-7; 7 nucleotides agree with TRBD1. DNA of the CDR3: TGTGCCACCAGTGATTTGAGGGACAGCGTGGCCTACGAGCAGTACTTC. This codes for CATSDLRDSVAYEQYF.